This entry lists 8 T cell receptor beta chains sequenced from one sample in a study of cytomegalovirus exposure and HLA in healthy donors. A multiplex PCR was run with 60 Vbeta primers and 13 Jbeta primers. Assay: immunoSEQ multiplex PCR; the TCRdb copy retains only in-frame clones and omits some. The top ten hold 2% to 2.5% of the sample, which has 90,000 to 120,000 clones, more than 65% seen once. Material: PBMCs. Receptors originate from a man aged 25-40 years in good health and CMV-seronegative.

The chain joins TRBV2 to TRBJ2-7, with 9 positions matching TRBD1. The CDR3 has 14 residues. The germline CDR1 and CDR2 sequences are SNHLY and FYNNEI. Germline trimming cut 6 bases from V and 5 bases from J; bases unmatched to any gene: 8. CDR3 DNA sequence: TGTGCCAGCAGGGGCCGGGACAGGGTCCACGAGCAGTACTTC. Translated, it gives CASRGRDRVHEQYF.

This chain connects TRBV9 to TRBJ2-7; TRBD1 matches 9 bases. CDR3 length: 16 amino acids. V shed 3 bases, J shed 4 bases, and the junction held 11 bases outside the gene matches. Germline CDR1 and CDR2: SGDLS and YYNGEE. The CDR3 here is CASSALRGQGIYEQYF. The CDR3 DNA is TGTGCCAGCAGCGCCCTTAGGGGACAGGGTATTTACGAGCAGTACTTC.

V usage is TRBV11-2 and J usage is TRBJ2-5, with 7 bases identical to TRBD1. The CDR3 runs to 13 residues. Unmatched junction bases numbered 5, after V lost 5 bases and J lost 5 bases. Germline V CDR1 and CDR2: SGHAT, FQNNGV. CDR3 DNA: TGTGCCAGCAGCCAAGGGGGCCTGGAGACCCAGTACTTC. It codes for CASSQGGLETQYF.

The rearrangement links TRBV5-4 to TRBJ2-3; tentative D call: TRBD1 (6 bases). The germline CDR1 and CDR2 sequences are SGHNT and YYREEE (reference sequence). V was clipped by 3 bases and J by 2 bases, with 16 bases between them. The CDR3 consists of 16 residues. The CDR3 spells CASSSGAVLDTDTQYF. The CDR3 bases are TGTGCCAGCAGCTCAGGGGCAGTTCTAGACACAGATACGCAGTATTTT.

The chain couples TRBV6-1 to TRBJ1-1; 10 positions match TRBD1. The germline V gene has CDR1 MNHNS and CDR2 SASEGT. This CDR3 has 16 amino acids. V dropped 0 bases and J dropped 5; count of bases not matched to a gene: 6. CDR3 nucleotide sequence: TGTGCCAGCAGTGAAGCTCGGGGACAGGGGAGGACTGAAGCTTTCTTT. This codes for CASSEARGQGRTEAFF.

The rearrangement uses TRBV4-2 and TRBJ2-7; TRBD2 aligns across 11 bases. CDR1 and CDR2 from the germline V gene are LGHNA and YNFKEQ. The CDR3 totals 18 residues. With V trimmed by 1 base and J by 5 bases, 13 bases remained unmatched. CDR3 amino acids: CASSQVGEVAGGFDEQYF. DNA for the CDR3: TGTGCCAGCAGCCAAGTGGGGGAAGTAGCGGGGGGGTTCGACGAGCAGTACTTC.

The chain carries TRBV27 and TRBJ1-2; possible D gene TRBD1, 6 bases. This CDR3 spans 13 amino acids. V gave up 8 bases and J gave up 2 bases, with 12 bases separating them. Germline CDR1 is MNHEY and CDR2 is SMNVEV (reference sequence). This chain's CDR3 is CASAHGQNYGYTF. Written as DNA, the CDR3 is TGTGCCAGCGCCCATGGACAGAACTATGGCTACACCTTC.

This clone has just one count. V and J are TRBV4-1 and TRBJ2-4; D is possibly TRBD2 (5 bases). V was pared by 4 bases and J by 0 bases, with 10 bases between. Germline CDR1 MGHRA, CDR2 YSYEKL. CDR3 length equals 15 residues. CDR3 bases: TGCGCCAGCAGCCTCCTCGGACTAGCCAAAAACATTCAGTACTTC. Protein sequence: CASSLLGLAKNIQYF.